Listed here is a single T cell receptor beta chain. A few counts support this clone. Which antigen it targets is not known. No base-level quality is on record; no much larger clone is a single base apart. This record comes from a study of cytomegalovirus exposure and HLA in healthy donors (dated by TCRdb to 2016 to 2017). With regard to the full study: A later analysis indicated that the roughly 130 validation repertoires were generated on the platform also employed for the roughly 730 repertoires of the first cohort. The study was designed to test whether signatures of past pathogen exposure could be identified by cataloging public T cell receptors. In addition to the first cohort of approximately 670 subjects, a separate validation cohort of under 150 different subjects was used. To predict cytomegalovirus infection status, the study brought together high-throughput TCR immunosequencing, statistical association of individual TCRs with disease status, and machine learning.

The donors belonged to the validation cohort of around 120 subjects, which was separate from the approximately 700-subject first cohort. Libraries were constructed by the immunoSEQ multiplex PCR assay. The authors' pipeline ran thus. A statistical classification framework was developed to diagnose cytomegalovirus status using the catalog of TCR beta chain sequences. As stored in TCRdb, this immuneACCESS dataset retains in-frame rearrangements with V and J assigned. A fraction of the clones does not appear; measured against another copy, unresolved V genes explain less than half of the discrepancy, and the remainder lacks a known reason. The V and J calls and clone size were taken over from that table, and D and trimming were inferred from the DNA. This sample gives 150,000 to 200,000 clones in total; 89% of them show up just once. The ten largest clones capture over 4% of the sample. The CDR3 covers 14 residues, taking in both the cysteine and the phenylalanine. Left in the record is the CDR3 DNA by itself, 42 bases read in frame from the first base. CDR1 and CDR2 are read off the germline V gene (reference sequence) as LNHDA and SQIVND. V is cut by 7 bases and J by 4 bases, and the space between the germline ends is 16 bases.

What the study reported, not specific to this receptor: Most TCR sequences were seen in very few donors, while some public TCRs were found in many individuals. Cytomegalovirus status was reported to be diagnosed by the classifier with high specificity and sensitivity in both the original and validation cohorts. In a later analysis, TCRs clustered in the first cohort were found to also tend to co-occur in the roughly 130 validation repertoires, with 85% to 95% of cluster scores above 0. All 120 or so repertoires were used to score co-occurrence in the validation cohort in a later analysis, because that analysis had no HLA typing for the cohort. It was suggested by the authors that the approach could potentially be generalized to other disease states and immunological phenotypes. In the study, around 150 TCR beta chains were listed as associated with cytomegalovirus. Three of the identified cytomegalovirus-associated TCR beta chains were confirmed in vitro to be specific for cytomegalovirus antigens.

The sequencing input was PBMCs. This receptor was identified in a young man in good health and CMV-seropositive. The V gene is TRBV19 and the J gene is TRBJ1-2, with TRBD1 as a weak D call on 5 bases. The bases read TGTGCCAGTAAAAACGCAGGGCAAGGCTATGGCTACACCTTC. This sequence encodes CASKNAGQGYGYTF.